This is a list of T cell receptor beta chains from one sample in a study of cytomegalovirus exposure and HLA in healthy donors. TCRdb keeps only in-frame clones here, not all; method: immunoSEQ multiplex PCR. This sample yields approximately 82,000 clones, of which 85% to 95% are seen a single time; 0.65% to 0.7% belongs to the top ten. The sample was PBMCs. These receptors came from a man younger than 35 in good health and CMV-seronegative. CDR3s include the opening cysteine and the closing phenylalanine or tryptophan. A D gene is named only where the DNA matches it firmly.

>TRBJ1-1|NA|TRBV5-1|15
CASSLEVGANTEAFF
TGCGCCAGCAGCTTGGAGGTGGGGGCCAACACTGAAGCTTTCTTT
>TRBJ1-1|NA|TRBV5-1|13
CASSPGMNTEAFF
TGCGCCAGCAGCCCAGGGATGAACACTGAAGCTTTCTTT
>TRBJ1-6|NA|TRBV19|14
CASRLNYNNSPLHF
TGTGCCAGTAGACTGAACTACAATAATTCACCCCTCCACTTT
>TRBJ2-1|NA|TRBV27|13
CASSLSRYNEQFF
TGTGCCAGCAGTTTATCCCGGTACAATGAGCAGTTCTTC
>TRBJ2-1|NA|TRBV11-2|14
CASSETGTYNEQFF
TGTGCCAGCAGTGAAACAGGGACCTACAATGAGCAGTTCTTC
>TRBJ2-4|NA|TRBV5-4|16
CASSLPGVEAKNIQYF
TGTGCCAGCAGCTTGCCGGGGGTTGAAGCCAAAAACATTCAGTACTTC
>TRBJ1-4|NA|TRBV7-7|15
CASSLVRGGEEKLFF
TGTGCTAGCAGCTTAGTCCGGGGGGGAGAGGAAAAACTGTTTTTT
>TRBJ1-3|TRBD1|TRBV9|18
CASSVAGGGRGSGNTIYF
TGTGCCAGCAGCGTAGCAGGGGGCGGACGGGGCTCTGGAAACACCATATATTTT
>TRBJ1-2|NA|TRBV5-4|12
CASSGSWAGYTF
TGTGCCAGCAGCGGGAGCTGGGCTGGCTACACCTTC
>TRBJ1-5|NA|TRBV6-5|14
CASSYRRSNQPQHF
TGTGCCAGCAGTTACAGGCGGTCCAATCAGCCCCAGCATTTT
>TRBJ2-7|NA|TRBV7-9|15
CASSLVSGTLGEQYF
TGTGCCAGCAGCTTAGTCTCGGGGACACTCGGAGAGCAGTACTTC
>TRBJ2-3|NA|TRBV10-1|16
CASSEGILASTDTQYF
TGCGCCAGCAGTGAAGGAATCCTAGCAAGTACAGATACGCAGTATTTT
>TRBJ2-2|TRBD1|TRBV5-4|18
CASSSPGQGAFDTGELFF
TGTGCCAGCTCAAGTCCTGGACAGGGAGCTTTTGACACCGGGGAGCTGTTTTTT